This TCR beta chain was captured by sequencing in a study of early T cells in non-severe SARS-CoV-2 infection listed by TCRdb under 2021. For context, the study as a whole: Because TCR sequencing relied on bulk RNA taken from unsorted whole blood, pairing of alpha and beta chains was not possible. Here is what the overall study found, with its caveats: VDJdb matching was skewed toward anti-spike CD8 responses and likely underestimated virus-specific expansions by missing private and CD4 specificities.

Here V drops 4 bases and J drops 6 bases, and the junction holds 2 bases not matched to any gene. The CDR3 numbers 12 residues from cysteine through phenylalanine. Of all the DNA, just the CDR3 is kept, 36 bases in frame from base 1. CDR1 and CDR2, per the germline V gene, are SQVTM and ANQGSEA. The library relied on 5' RACE. Sequencing took place on a NextSeq 500. In the TCR library protocol, unique molecular identifiers were attached to individual cDNA molecules to correct for PCR bias and sequencing error. Both TCR alpha and beta chains were sequenced, and tight co-correlation was observed between alpha and beta sequence abundances in each sample. The source study handled its data this way. Decombinator V4 was used to perform V gene, J gene and CDR3 annotation of TCR sequences. TCRs were defined as expanded if a significant change between any two time points was detected under a Poisson model with p below 0.0001. TCR abundances were normalised to the total number of TCRs sequenced per sample and were expressed as counts per million. MAIT TCRs were defined by TRAV1-2 paired with TRAJ12, TRAJ20 or TRAJ33, and iNKT TCRs by TRAV10 paired with TRAJ18. A search of VDJdb, accessed on 1 November 2021, was run for TCRs annotated to CMV, EBV and SARS-CoV-2, with TCRs annotated for multiple antigens excluded. The public reads were reprocessed in TCRdb via fastp at Q25 and MiXCR, keeping in-frame beta chains. Rows are combined by CDR3 protein, so each entry shows the most common genes and DNA. These V and J calls are TCRdb output, not the study's own analysis. The sample contains roughly 51,000 distinct CDR3 sequences, about 6% of them found a single time. Clones ranked in the top ten supply about 2.6% of the sample.

The study was a case-control design nested within a healthcare worker cohort in London, UK, with weekly nasopharyngeal swab PCR tests and blood sampling. Healthcare workers were enrolled in the week of the UK lockdown, from 23 to 31 March 2020, and were followed every week for up to roughly 16 weeks. This clonotype is termed medium-sized (0.01 to 0.1%). Its recognized antigen is unknown. No base quality values were provided; no much bigger clone lies one nucleotide off. The chain is encoded by TRBV29-1 joined to TRBJ2-2, with 7 bases in between that match TRBD2. This sample comprised whole blood, obtained at baseline. This sequence originates from an adult who was a healthcare worker with PCR-confirmed SARS-CoV-2 infection or an uninfected control (not recorded which). The nucleotide sequence is TGCAGCGTTGCGGGGGGATCCGGGGAGCTGTTTTTT. Its amino acids are CSVAGGSGELFF.